Listed here are 9 T cell receptor beta chains from one sample, sequenced in a study of blood T cell repertoires in COVID-19. Generated by immunoSEQ multiplex PCR, the TCRdb table keeps only in-frame clones and is missing some. Found here are approximately 50,000 clones, around 79% of them singletons; the top ten hold 25%. Specimen: peripheral blood. These receptors were collected from a man aged 65-85 years with acute or convalescent COVID-19.

The chain recombines TRBV14 with TRBJ1-1; D is undetermined. V lost 5 bases and J lost 11, with 18 bases in between. This CDR3 region has 13 residues. Per the germline V gene, CDR1 is SGHDN and CDR2 is FVKESK. The CDR3 reads CASSGSVEGQAFF. The CDR3 nucleotides read TGTGCCAGCAGCGGCTCGGTGGAGGGTCAGGCTTTCTTT.

V usage is TRBV21-1 and J usage is TRBJ2-5; the table's D gene call, TRBD1, was not cross checked with the DNA. TRBV21-1 is a pseudogene segment. CDR3 length equals 17 residues. The CDR3 region has the DNA TGTGCCAGCAGCAACGGGGACAGGGTGCATTGTATTGAGACCCAGTACTTC. Amino acid sequence: CASSNGDRVHCIETQYF.

The gene calls are TRBV2 and TRBJ2-3, with D possibly being TRBD1 (6 bases). Deletions cut 6 bases from V and 2 bases from J, with 15 bases between. This CDR3 has 15 amino acids. CDR1 and CDR2 from the germline V gene are SNHLY and FYNNEI. DNA of the CDR3: TGTGCCAGCAGCCATTATACAGGGCACACAGATACGCAGTATTTT. It is translated as CASSHYTGHTDTQYF. The variable domain in full, with the rest retrieved from reference TRBV2 and TRBJ2-3, is EPEVTQTPSHQVTQMGQEVILRCVPISNHLYFYWYRQILGQKVEFLVSFYNNEISEKSEIFDDQFSVERPDGSNFTLKIRSTKLEDSAMYFCASSHYTGHTDTQYFGPGTRLTVL.

The rearrangement uses TRBV5-1 and TRBJ1-6; 9 bases fit TRBD1. Germline V gives CDR1 SGHRS, CDR2 YFSETQ. The CDR3 has 17 residues. Unmatched junction bases numbered 14, after V lost 3 bases and J lost 10 bases. The CDR3 nucleotides are TGCGCCAGCAGCTCAGGGTATCCGGGACAGGGTCGCTCACCCCTCCACTTT. Amino acid sequence: CASSSGYPGQGRSPLHF.

With regard to this clone: Its ends do not fully match the called genes, so a read error is possible. The chain uses TRBV5-4 and TRBJ2-2; tentative D call: TRBD2 (7 bases). Germline V gene lookup returns CDR1 SGHNT and CDR2 YYREEE (reference sequence). The CDR3 has 16 residues. CDR3 region: CASSLAVGGGTRELFF. In DNA form, the CDR3 reads TGTGCCAGCAGCTTGGCGGTTGGGGGGGGCACCAGGGAGCTGTTTTTT.

This clone was counted once. The chain is built from TRBV5-5 and TRBJ2-7; the match to TRBD1 covers 8 bases. Trimming took 0 bases from V and 9 from J; bases not matched to a gene: 8. The CDR3 consists of 14 residues. Germline V CDR1 and CDR2: SGHKS, YYEKEE (reference sequence). For the CDR3, the DNA is TGTGCCAGCAGCTTGGCCGGTGGACAGGGCCGGCAGTACTTC. This sequence encodes CASSLAGGQGRQYF.

This chain uses TRBV6-1 with TRBJ2-7; D gene unclear. The CDR3 spans 14 residues. CDR1 and CDR2 from the germline V gene are MNHNS and SASEGT. Deletions cut 3 bases from V and 3 bases from J, with 12 bases between. The CDR3 nucleotides are TGTGCCAGCAGTGAGCAGCCAGGAAACTACGAGCAGTACTTC. Its translation is CASSEQPGNYEQYF.

This clone appeared a single time. This sequence joins TRBV11-2 and TRBJ2-3; 13 bases map to TRBD2. CDR3 length: 16 residues. V was clipped by 5 bases and J by 5 bases; unmatched bases: 7. Germline CDR1 SGHAT, CDR2 FQNNGV. CDR3 residues: CASSPRLAGGGDTQYF. In DNA, the CDR3 is TGTGCCAGCAGCCCCCGACTAGCGGGAGGCGGAGATACGCAGTATTTT. Using reference TRBV11-2 and TRBJ2-3 for the parts outside the CDR3, the full variable domain is EAGVAQSPRYKIIEKRQSVAFWCNPISGHATLYWYQQILGQGPKLLIQFQNNGVVDDSQLPKDRFSAERLKGVDSTLKIQPAKLEDSAVYLCASSPRLAGGGDTQYFGPGTRLTVL.

V usage is TRBV9 and J usage is TRBJ2-4; 10 nucleotides align to TRBD2. This CDR3 comprises 16 residues. In germline, CDR1 is SGDLS, CDR2 YYNGEE. V was clipped by 2 bases and J by 6 bases; unmatched bases: 8. The CDR3 loop reads CASSVFSGGQGNIQYF. CDR3 DNA: TGTGCCAGCAGCGTCTTTAGCGGGGGGCAGGGAAACATTCAGTACTTC.